The entry that follows covers one TCR beta chain sequence. This record belongs to a study of cytomegalovirus exposure and HLA in healthy donors. The CDR3 consists of 14 residues. V lost 2 bases, J lost 5 bases, and 10 bases lay in between. Germline-derived CDR1 and CDR2 are MNHEY and SMNVEV (reference sequence). The PCR ran on 60 Vbeta and 13 Jbeta primers. Profiling relied on immunoSEQ multiplex PCR, and the TCRdb table lists in-frame clones only, not all of them. In the table there are over 150,000 clones, about four fifths of which are singletons. Sequenced input: PBMCs. This chain joins TRBV27 and TRBJ1-5; D perhaps matches TRBD1 (6 bases). This clonotype originated in a young man in good health and CMV-seronegative. The CDR3: CASSLLGADQPQHF. CDR3 DNA: TGTGCCAGCAGTTTACTGGGGGCGGATCAGCCCCAGCATTTT.